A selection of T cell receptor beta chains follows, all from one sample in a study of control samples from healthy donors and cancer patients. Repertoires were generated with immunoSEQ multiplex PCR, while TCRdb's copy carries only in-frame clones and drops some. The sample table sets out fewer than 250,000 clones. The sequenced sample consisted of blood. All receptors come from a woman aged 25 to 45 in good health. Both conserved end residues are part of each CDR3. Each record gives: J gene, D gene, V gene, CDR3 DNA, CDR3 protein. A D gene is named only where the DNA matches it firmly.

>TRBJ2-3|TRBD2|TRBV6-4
TGTGCCAGCAGGGCGGGGGGGCCTCCAGATACGCAGTATTTT
CASRAGGPPDTQYF
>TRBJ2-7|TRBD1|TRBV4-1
TGCGCCAGCAGCCAAGGTGGGACAGGGCTTTTCTACGAGCAGTACTTC
CASSQGGTGLFYEQYF
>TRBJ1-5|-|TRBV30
TGTGCCTGGAGTGTTCAAACCCATCAGCCCCAGCATTTT
CAWSVQTHQPQHF
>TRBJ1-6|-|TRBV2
TGTGCCAGCAGTGAAACCCTCTCTGGGAGGAATTCACCCCTCCACTTT
CASSETLSGRNSPLHF
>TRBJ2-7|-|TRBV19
TGTGCCAGTAGCCAAAGGACAGAGGGCAGTTACGGGCAGTACTTC
CASSQRTEGSYGQYF
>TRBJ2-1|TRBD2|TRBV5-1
TGCGCCAGCAGCTTGGAGAGGCTAGCGGGGGGTAGGTCCTACAATGAGCAGTTCTTC
CASSLERLAGGRSYNEQFF
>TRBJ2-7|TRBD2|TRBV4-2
TGTGCCAGCAGCCAAGAGAAGCGGGGACCCTACGAGCAGTACTTC
CASSQEKRGPYEQYF
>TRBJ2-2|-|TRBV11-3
TGTGCCAGCAGCTTAGAGAGGGGAGGAACCGGGGAGCTGTTTTTT
CASSLERGGTGELFF
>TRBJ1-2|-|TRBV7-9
TGTGCCAGCAGCTCGACAGGAGTCTATGGCTACACCTTC
CASSSTGVYGYTF
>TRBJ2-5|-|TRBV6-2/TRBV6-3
TGTGCCAGCAGTTACCCTAGCCGGGGACGGATAATGGACCAAGAGACCCAGTACTTC
CASSYPSRGRIMDQETQYF
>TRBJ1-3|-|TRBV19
TGTGCCAGTAGTATCGGGCAGGGAAACACCATATATTTT
CASSIGQGNTIYF
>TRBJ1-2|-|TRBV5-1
TGCGCCAGCACTCTGCAGGGGAAGGGGTCCTATGGCTACACCTTC
CASTLQGKGSYGYTF
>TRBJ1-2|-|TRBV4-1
TGCGCCAGCAGCCTCCAATCTGGTGGCGGGAATAACTATGGCTACACCTTC
CASSLQSGGGNNYGYTF
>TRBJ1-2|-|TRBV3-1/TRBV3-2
TGTGCCAGCAGCCAATTTGAGGAGTCTCGCTACACCTTC
CASSQFEESRYTF
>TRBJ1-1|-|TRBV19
TGTGCCAGTTACTCACTCCGGACACCCTCAGAAGCTTTCTTT
CASYSLRTPSEAFF
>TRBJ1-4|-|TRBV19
TGTGCCAGTAGTATAAGGGGGAAGGCTAATGAAAAACTGTTTTTT
CASSIRGKANEKLFF
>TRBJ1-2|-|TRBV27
TGTGCCAGCAGTCTCAGACCTACAAGTACCTATGGCTACACCTTC
CASSLRPTSTYGYTF